These T cell receptor beta chains were read from a single sample in a study of Graves' ophthalmopathy and Graves' hyperthyroidism. TCRdb re-analysed the multiplex PCR reads in MiXCR, keeping a single row per CDR3 protein. This table holds approximately 330,000 distinct CDR3 sequences, roughly a sixth found once. Sample: peripheral blood. The origin of the receptors is an adult man with Graves' ophthalmopathy. The CDR3 runs from the conserved cysteine through the conserved F or W. A D gene is named only where the DNA matches it firmly. Clone size is shown for a subset of rows, as once, few, many or a class of expanded clone.

many	.	TRBV6-1	TRBJ1-1	TGTGCCACCCGGGCGGGTGGGGAGGGAGCTGAAGCTTTCTTT	CATRAGGEGAEAFF
many	.	TRBV7-9	TRBJ2-5	TGTGCCACCCGATCGCCTAGGGGAGAGACCCAGTACTTC	CATRSPRGETQYF
many	.	TRBV18	TRBJ2-5	TGTGCCAGCTCACGGGCAGGGGACCAAGAGACCCAGTACTTC	CASSRAGDQETQYF
few	.	TRBV7-3	TRBJ1-1	TGTGCCAGCAGCTTAAATGGGGACTTGACTGAAGCTTTCTTT	CASSLNGDLTEAFF
many	.	TRBV6-5	TRBJ1-2	TGTGCCAGCACCCTGCAGGACCTAAGACTCTATGGCTACACCTTC	CASTLQDLRLYGYTF
.	TRBD1	TRBV28	TRBJ1-1	TGTGCCAGCAGATTGGACAGGAGGGACACTGAAGCTTTCTTT	CASRLDRRDTEAFF
many	.	TRBV6-2/TRBV6-3	TRBJ1-1	TGTGCCAGCAGTCTTAATAACGGGGTTCCACTAAGTGGGACTGAAGCTTTCTTT	CASSLNNGVPLSGTEAFF
many	.	TRBV6-2/TRBV6-3	TRBJ1-1	TGTGCCAGCAGACTTCGACAGGATATGAACACTGAAGCTTTCTTT	CASRLRQDMNTEAFF
many	TRBD2	TRBV6-5	TRBJ2-7	TGTGCCAGCAGTTACTCAATTAGCGGGAGGAGCGAGCAGTACTTC	CASSYSISGRSEQYF
many	.	TRBV6-2/TRBV6-3	TRBJ1-2	TGTGCCAGCAGTAGGAGGCCCTATGGCTACACCTTC	CASSRRPYGYTF
many	.	TRBV15	TRBJ2-2	TGTGCCACCAGCCTTTTAGGGGAGCTGTTTTTT	CATSLLGELFF
many	TRBD1	TRBV2	TRBJ2-1	TGTGCCAGCAGACCAGGACAGGCCCTATCCTACAATGAGCAGTTCTTC	CASRPGQALSYNEQFF
many	TRBD1	TRBV4-1	TRBJ1-1	TGCGCCAGCAGCCAAGCAGGGACAGGGGGCGCAGGGAGCACTGAAGCTTTCTTT	CASSQAGTGGAGSTEAFF
many	.	TRBV15	TRBJ1-6	TGTGCCACCAGCGGAGAGGGGGGGGACTATAATTCACCCCTCCACTTT	CATSGEGGDYNSPLHF
many	TRBD2	TRBV28	TRBJ2-5	TGTGCCAGTGGACTAGCGGGAGATTTCATACAGTACTTC	CASGLAGDFIQYF
many	.	TRBV7-2	TRBJ1-6	TGTGCCAGCAGCTTAGTGGGGCAGGGAGCATTAGAATCACCCCTCCACTTT	CASSLVGQGALESPLHF